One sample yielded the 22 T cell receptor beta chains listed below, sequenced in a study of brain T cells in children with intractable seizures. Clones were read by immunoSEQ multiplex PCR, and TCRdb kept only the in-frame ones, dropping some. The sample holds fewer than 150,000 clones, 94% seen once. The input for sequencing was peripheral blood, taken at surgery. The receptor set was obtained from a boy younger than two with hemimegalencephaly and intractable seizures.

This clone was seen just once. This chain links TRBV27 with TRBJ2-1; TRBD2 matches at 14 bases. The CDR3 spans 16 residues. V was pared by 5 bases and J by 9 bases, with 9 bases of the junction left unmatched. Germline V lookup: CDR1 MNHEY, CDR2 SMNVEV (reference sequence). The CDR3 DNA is TGTGCCAGCAGTATCTTACCGGGACTAGCGGGGGTTGAGCAGTTCTTC. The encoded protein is CASSILPGLAGVEQFF.

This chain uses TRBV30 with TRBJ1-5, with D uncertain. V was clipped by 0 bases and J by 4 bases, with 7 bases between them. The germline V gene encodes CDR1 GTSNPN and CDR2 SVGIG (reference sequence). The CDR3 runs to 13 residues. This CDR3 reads CAWSVAGNQPQHF. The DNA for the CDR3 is TGTGCCTGGAGTGTCGCGGGAAATCAGCCCCAGCATTTT.

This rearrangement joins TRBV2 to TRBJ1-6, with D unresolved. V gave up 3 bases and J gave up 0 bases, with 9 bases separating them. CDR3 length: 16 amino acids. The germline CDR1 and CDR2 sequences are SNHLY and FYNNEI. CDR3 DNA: TGTGCCAGCAGTGAGGACCCGCGCTCCTATAATTCACCCCTCCACTTT. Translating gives CASSEDPRSYNSPLHF.

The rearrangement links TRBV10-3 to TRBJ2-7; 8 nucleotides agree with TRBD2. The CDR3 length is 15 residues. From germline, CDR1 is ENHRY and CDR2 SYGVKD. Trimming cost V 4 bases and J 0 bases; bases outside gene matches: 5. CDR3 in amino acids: CAISAPGGTSYEQYF. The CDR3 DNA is TGTGCCATCAGTGCCCCGGGAGGGACCTCCTACGAGCAGTACTTC.

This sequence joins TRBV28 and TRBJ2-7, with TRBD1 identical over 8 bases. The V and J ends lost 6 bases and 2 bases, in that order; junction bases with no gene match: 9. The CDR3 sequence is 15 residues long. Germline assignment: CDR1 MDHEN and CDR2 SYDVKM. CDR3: CASSLRQGYPYEQYF. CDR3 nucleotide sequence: TGTGCCAGCAGCCTCCGACAGGGGTATCCCTACGAGCAGTACTTC.

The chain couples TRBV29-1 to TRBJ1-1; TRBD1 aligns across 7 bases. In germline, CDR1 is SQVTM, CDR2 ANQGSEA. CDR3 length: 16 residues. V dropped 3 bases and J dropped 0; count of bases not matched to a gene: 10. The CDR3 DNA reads TGCAGCGTTGACGAGATAAAGGGGGCCTTGAACACTGAAGCTTTCTTT. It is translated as CSVDEIKGALNTEAFF.

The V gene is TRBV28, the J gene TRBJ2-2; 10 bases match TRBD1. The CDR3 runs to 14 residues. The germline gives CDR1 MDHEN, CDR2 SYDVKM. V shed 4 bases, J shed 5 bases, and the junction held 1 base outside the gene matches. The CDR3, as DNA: TGTGCCAGCAGTTGGACAGGGGGAACCGGGGAGCTGTTTTTT. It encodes CASSWTGGTGELFF.

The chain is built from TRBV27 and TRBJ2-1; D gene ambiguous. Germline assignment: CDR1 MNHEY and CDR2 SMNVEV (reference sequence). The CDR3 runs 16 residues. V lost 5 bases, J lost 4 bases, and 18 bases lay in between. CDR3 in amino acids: CASSTSPIRVYNEQFF. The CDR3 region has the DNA TGTGCCAGCAGTACCTCGCCAATTAGGGTATACAATGAGCAGTTCTTC.

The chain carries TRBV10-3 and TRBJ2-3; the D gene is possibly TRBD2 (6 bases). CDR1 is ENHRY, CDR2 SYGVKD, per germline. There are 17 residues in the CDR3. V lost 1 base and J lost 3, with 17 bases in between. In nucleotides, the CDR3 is TGTGCCATCAGTGAGTTCATAGGGGTAGCGGATACAGATACGCAGTATTTT. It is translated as CAISEFIGVADTDTQYF.

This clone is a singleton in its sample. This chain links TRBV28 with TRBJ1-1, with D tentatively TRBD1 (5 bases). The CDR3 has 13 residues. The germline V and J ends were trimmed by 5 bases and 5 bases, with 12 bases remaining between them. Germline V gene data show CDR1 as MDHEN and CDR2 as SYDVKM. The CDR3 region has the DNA TGTGCCAGCAGTCTACCTGGGGCTACTGAAGCTTTCTTT. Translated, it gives CASSLPGATEAFF. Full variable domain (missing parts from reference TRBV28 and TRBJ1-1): DVKVTQSSRYLVKRTGEKVFLECVQDMDHENMFWYRQDPGLGLRLIYFSYDVKMKEKGDIPEGYSVSREKKERFSLILESASTNQTSMYLCASSLPGATEAFFGQGTRLTVV.

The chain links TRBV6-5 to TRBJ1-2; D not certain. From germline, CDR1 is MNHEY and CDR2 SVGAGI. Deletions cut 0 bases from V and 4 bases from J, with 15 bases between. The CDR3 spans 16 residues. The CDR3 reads CASSYSPSRLFYGYTF. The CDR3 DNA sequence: TGTGCCAGCAGTTACTCCCCCAGCCGCCTTTTCTATGGCTACACCTTC.

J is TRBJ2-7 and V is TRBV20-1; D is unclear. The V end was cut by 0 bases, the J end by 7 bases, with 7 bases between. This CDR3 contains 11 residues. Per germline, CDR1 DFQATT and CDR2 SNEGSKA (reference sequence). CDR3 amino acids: CSARDPSEQYF. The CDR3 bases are TGCAGTGCTAGAGACCCTAGTGAGCAGTACTTC.

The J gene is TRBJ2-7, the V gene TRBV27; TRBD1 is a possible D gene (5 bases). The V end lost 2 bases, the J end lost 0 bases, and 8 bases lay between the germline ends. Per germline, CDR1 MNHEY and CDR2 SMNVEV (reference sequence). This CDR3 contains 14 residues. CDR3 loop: CASSLGARSYEQYF. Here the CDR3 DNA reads TGTGCCAGCAGTTTAGGGGCACGCTCCTACGAGCAGTACTTC.

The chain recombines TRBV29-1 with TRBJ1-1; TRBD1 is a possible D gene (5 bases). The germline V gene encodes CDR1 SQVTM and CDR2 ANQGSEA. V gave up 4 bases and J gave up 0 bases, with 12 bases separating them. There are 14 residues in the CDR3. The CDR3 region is CSVGGGGVNTEAFF. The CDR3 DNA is TGCAGCGTTGGCGGGGGAGGGGTGAACACTGAAGCTTTCTTT.

The CDR3: CSVGKANEKLFF. The CDR3 coding sequence is TGCAGCGTTGGAAAGGCTAATGAAAAACTGTTTTTT. The chain couples TRBV29-1 to TRBJ1-4; D is unresolved. CDR3 length: 12 amino acids. Germline-derived CDR1 and CDR2 are SQVTM and ANQGSEA. The V end was cut by 4 bases, the J end by 3 bases, with 6 bases between.

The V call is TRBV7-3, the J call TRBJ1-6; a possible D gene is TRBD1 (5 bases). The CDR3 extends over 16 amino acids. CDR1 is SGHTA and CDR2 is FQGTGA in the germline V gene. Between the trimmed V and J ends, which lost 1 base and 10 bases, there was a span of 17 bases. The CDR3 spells CASSLNGRGSASPLHF. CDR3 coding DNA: TGTGCCAGCAGCTTAAACGGCCGGGGCAGCGCATCACCCCTCCACTTT.

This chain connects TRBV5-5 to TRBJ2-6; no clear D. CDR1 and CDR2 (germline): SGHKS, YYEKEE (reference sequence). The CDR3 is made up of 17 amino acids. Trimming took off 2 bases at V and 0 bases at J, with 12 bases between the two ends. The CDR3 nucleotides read TGTGCCAGCAGCTTCTTAGGCGGTAGCTCTGGGGCCAACGTCCTGACTTTC. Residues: CASSFLGGSSGANVLTF. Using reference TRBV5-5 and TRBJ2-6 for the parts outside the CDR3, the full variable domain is DAGVTQSPTHLIKTRGQQVTLRCSPISGHKSVSWYQQVLGQGPQFIFQYYEKEERGRGNFPDRFSARQFPNYSSELNVNALLLGDSALYLCASSFLGGSSGANVLTFGAGSRLTVL.

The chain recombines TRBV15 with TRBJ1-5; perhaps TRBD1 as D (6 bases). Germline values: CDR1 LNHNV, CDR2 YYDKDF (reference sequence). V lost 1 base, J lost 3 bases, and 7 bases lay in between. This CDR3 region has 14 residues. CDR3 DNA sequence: TGTGCCACCAGCAGAGCAGGGGTCAATCAGCCCCAGCATTTT. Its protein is CATSRAGVNQPQHF.

The CDR3 coding sequence is TGCGCCAGCAGCCGGGGACTAGCGGGAGCAGAGACCCAGTACTTC. Translation: CASSRGLAGAETQYF. The chain uses TRBV5-1 and TRBJ2-5; 14 nucleotides match TRBD2. CDR1 SGHRS and CDR2 YFSETQ come from the germline V gene. The V and J ends lost 4 bases and 4 bases, in that order; junction bases with no gene match: 3. The CDR3 runs 15 residues.

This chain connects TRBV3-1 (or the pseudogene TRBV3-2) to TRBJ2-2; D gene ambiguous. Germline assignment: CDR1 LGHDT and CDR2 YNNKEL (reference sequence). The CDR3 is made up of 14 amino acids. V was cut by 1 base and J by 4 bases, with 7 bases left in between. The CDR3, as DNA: TGTGCCAGCAGCCAAGCGAGATTCACCGGGGAGCTGTTTTTT. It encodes CASSQARFTGELFF.

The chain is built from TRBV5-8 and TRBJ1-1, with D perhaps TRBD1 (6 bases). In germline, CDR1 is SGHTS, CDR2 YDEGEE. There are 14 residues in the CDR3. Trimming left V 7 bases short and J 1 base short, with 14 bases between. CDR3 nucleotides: TGTGCCAGCCCCCGCCGGGACAAGAACACTGAAGCTTTCTTT. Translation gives CASPRRDKNTEAFF.

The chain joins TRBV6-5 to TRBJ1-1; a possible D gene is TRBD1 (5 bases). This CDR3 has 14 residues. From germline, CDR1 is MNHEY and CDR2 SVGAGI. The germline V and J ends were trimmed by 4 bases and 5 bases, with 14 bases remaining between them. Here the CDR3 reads CASSLDNLRTEAFF. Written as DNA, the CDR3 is TGTGCCAGCAGTTTGGACAACCTGAGGACTGAAGCTTTCTTT.